This T cell receptor (beta chain) was sequenced during a study of blood T cell repertoires in COVID-19. Study in general: The cDNA or gDNA used as material had been derived from T cells, B-cell-depleted T cells, or PBMCs.

Some clones are missing from TCRdb's copy, which holds only in-frame ones; the method was immunoSEQ multiplex PCR. The sample consists of about 60,000 clones, more than 65% of them appearing once. This CDR3 has 16 residues. Germline V lookup: CDR1 SGHTA, CDR2 FQGNSA. Losses at the gene ends were 3 bases for V and 3 bases for J; bases not matched to a gene: 4. This sequence joins TRBV7-2 and TRBJ2-7; 14 bases match TRBD2. This clonotype was obtained from a human donor in a cohort sampled during active COVID-19. The sequenced sample consisted of peripheral blood. The CDR3 coding sequence is TGTGCCAGCAGCTTGGGACTAGCGGGAGTCGGCTACGAGCAGTACTTC. Translating gives CASSLGLAGVGYEQYF.